The rows below give T cell receptor beta chains drawn from one sample of a study of control samples from healthy donors and cancer patients. Method: immunoSEQ multiplex PCR; TCRdb's copy keeps in-frame clones and lacks some. Of about 80,000 clones in the sample, just under 90% were seen once. Sequences were obtained from blood. All receptors come from a man aged 45-65 years in good health. The CDR3 runs from the conserved cysteine through the conserved F or W. Each record gives: D gene, J gene, V gene, clone size, CDR3 DNA, CDR3 protein. The D gene is left open where the match is weak. Not every row has a clone size; where given, it reads once, few, many or a size class.

d_call: .; j_call: TRBJ2-2; v_call: TRBV6-4; clone_size: .; cdr3_nt: TGTGCCAGCAGTGATGAGCCAACGGGTACCGGGGAGCTGTTTTTT; cdr3_aa: CASSDEPTGTGELFF
d_call: .; j_call: TRBJ1-2; v_call: TRBV12-3/TRBV12-4; clone_size: .; cdr3_nt: TGTGCCAGCAGTGGTGCAGAATCAGGCTACACCTTC; cdr3_aa: CASSGAESGYTF
d_call: TRBD1; j_call: TRBJ1-1; v_call: TRBV14; clone_size: .; cdr3_nt: TGTGCCAGCAGTATTACGACAGGGGAGAACACTGAAGCTTTCTTT; cdr3_aa: CASSITTGENTEAFF
d_call: TRBD1; j_call: TRBJ1-5; v_call: TRBV19; clone_size: .; cdr3_nt: TGTGCCAGTAGTCGAACAGCCACAGGGGGCAATCAGCCCCAGCATTTT; cdr3_aa: CASSRTATGGNQPQHF
d_call: .; j_call: TRBJ2-1; v_call: TRBV7-2; clone_size: once; cdr3_nt: TGTGCCAGCAGCTTAGTTGTTTTTGAGCAGTTCTTC; cdr3_aa: CASSLVVFEQFF
d_call: .; j_call: TRBJ2-3; v_call: TRBV2; clone_size: .; cdr3_nt: TGTGCCAGCACGCAATATCTAGGCACAGATACGCAGTATTTT; cdr3_aa: CASTQYLGTDTQYF
d_call: .; j_call: TRBJ2-1; v_call: TRBV24-1; clone_size: .; cdr3_nt: TGTGCCTCCCGGTGCCCCAATGAGCAGTTCTTC; cdr3_aa: CASRCPNEQFF
d_call: .; j_call: TRBJ1-4; v_call: TRBV5-1; clone_size: once; cdr3_nt: TGCGCCAGCAGCTGGGATACCCCAGCCCGGGGGAGCGCGAGTGTTGGAAAACTGTTTTTT; cdr3_aa: CASSWDTPARGSASVGKLFF
d_call: TRBD2; j_call: TRBJ2-3; v_call: TRBV7-2; clone_size: .; cdr3_nt: TGTGCCAGCAGCTTAGGCGGTAGCGGGGGGGCTAAGTATTTT; cdr3_aa: CASSLGGSGGAKYF
d_call: .; j_call: TRBJ1-1; v_call: TRBV15; clone_size: .; cdr3_nt: TGTGCCACCAGCAGTCAACACTCTGAAGCTTTCTTT; cdr3_aa: CATSSQHSEAFF
d_call: .; j_call: TRBJ1-2; v_call: TRBV24-1; clone_size: .; cdr3_nt: TGTGCCACCAGTGACTCCTACAGGGAGGAAGAATATGGCTACACCTTC; cdr3_aa: CATSDSYREEEYGYTF
d_call: TRBD1; j_call: TRBJ1-6; v_call: TRBV6-4; clone_size: few; cdr3_nt: TGTGCCAGCAGTCCGGGACAGGCCGATAATTCACCCCTCCACTTT; cdr3_aa: CASSPGQADNSPLHF
d_call: .; j_call: TRBJ2-7; v_call: TRBV18; clone_size: .; cdr3_nt: TGTGCCAGCTCACCAATGGAACTTTCTTCCGGCAACGAGCAGTACTTC; cdr3_aa: CASSPMELSSGNEQYF
d_call: TRBD2; j_call: TRBJ2-1; v_call: TRBV11-3; clone_size: .; cdr3_nt: TGTGCCAGCAGACCCGGGGGGGCGGGCAATGAGCAGTTCTTC; cdr3_aa: CASRPGGAGNEQFF
d_call: .; j_call: TRBJ2-3; v_call: TRBV7-8; clone_size: .; cdr3_nt: TGTGCCAGCAGCTTAGCTCCCCCAGGGAGTAGCACAGATACGCAGTATTTT; cdr3_aa: CASSLAPPGSSTDTQYF
d_call: .; j_call: TRBJ2-5; v_call: TRBV7-8; clone_size: .; cdr3_nt: TGTGCCAGCAGCTTAGACAGCGGAGAGACCCAGTACTTC; cdr3_aa: CASSLDSGETQYF